This is a list of T cell receptor beta chains from one sample in a study of molecular identifiers for immune sequencing clone quantification. TCRdb processed the PCR reads anew with MiXCR; each CDR3 protein has one entry. The table lists some 650,000 distinct CDR3 sequences, just under 20% of them singletons. The sequencing input was naive CD8+ T cells from blood, with Jurkat cell RNA spiked in. The receptors come from a human donor in good health. Some libraries in this study had Jurkat cell RNA spiked in. The CDR3 runs from the conserved cysteine through the conserved F or W. The order of the fields is V gene, D gene, clone size, J gene, CDR3 DNA, CDR3 protein. D genes are given only for firm matches. Expanded clones get a size class; other rows say once, few or many, or leave the size out.

V: TRBV7-6; D: TRBD1; size: many; J: TRBJ1-1; DNA: TGTGCCAGCAGATCGGGACAGGGGACTGAAGCTTTCTTT; CDR3: CASRSGQGTEAFF
V: TRBV27; D: .; size: many; J: TRBJ2-2; DNA: TGTGCCAGCCGCCTTGTTAGCTCTAACACCGGGGAGCTGTTTTTT; CDR3: CASRLVSSNTGELFF
V: TRBV19; D: .; size: .; J: TRBJ2-7; DNA: TGTGCCAGTAGTATCCGGGACGGAGGATACGAGCAGTACTTC; CDR3: CASSIRDGGYEQYF
V: TRBV12-3/TRBV12-4; D: TRBD2; size: many; J: TRBJ2-3; DNA: TGTGCCAGCAGTTCTTCCGGGACTAGCGGGGGAGGAGATACGCAGTATTTT; CDR3: CASSSSGTSGGGDTQYF
V: TRBV7-7; D: .; size: many; J: TRBJ2-5; DNA: TGTGCCAGCAGCTTAGAACTGCAAGAGACCCAGTACTTC; CDR3: CASSLELQETQYF
V: TRBV29-1; D: .; size: many; J: TRBJ2-7; DNA: TGCAGCGTTGAAGACAGGGGGGCCTCCTACGAGCAGTACTTC; CDR3: CSVEDRGASYEQYF
V: TRBV19; D: .; size: many; J: TRBJ2-7; DNA: TGTGCCAGTAGTACGTCACGTGGATACGAGCAGTACTTC; CDR3: CASSTSRGYEQYF
V: TRBV5-5; D: .; size: many; J: TRBJ1-1; DNA: TGTGCCAGCAGCTTCGGAGCGAACACTGAAGCTTTCTTT; CDR3: CASSFGANTEAFF
V: TRBV18; D: TRBD1; size: many; J: TRBJ2-3; DNA: TGTGCCAGCTCGCCTCCGGGACAGGTCACAGATACGCAGTATTTT; CDR3: CASSPPGQVTDTQYF
V: TRBV2; D: .; size: few; J: TRBJ2-2; DNA: TGTGCCAGCAGTCCCGGGACCCTGCCCGGGGAGCTGTTTTTT; CDR3: CASSPGTLPGELFF
V: TRBV7-2; D: TRBD2; size: many; J: TRBJ2-1; DNA: TGTGCCAGCAGAAGAAGCGGGAGCAGTTCCAATGAGCAGTTCTTC; CDR3: CASRRSGSSSNEQFF
V: TRBV5-6; D: TRBD1; size: many; J: TRBJ2-2; DNA: TGTGCCAGCAGTTACCGGGACAGGGCGAACACCGGGGAGCTGTTTTTT; CDR3: CASSYRDRANTGELFF
V: TRBV7-9; D: .; size: many; J: TRBJ2-2; DNA: TGTGCCAGCAGCGCCCCGGGAACGGACACCGGGGAGCTGTTTTTT; CDR3: CASSAPGTDTGELFF
V: TRBV5-1; D: .; size: .; J: TRBJ1-5; DNA: TGCGCCAGCGGCTGCTCTTCTATGGGTCAGAGCAATCAGCCCCAGCATTTT; CDR3: CASGCSSMGQSNQPQHF
V: TRBV5-5; D: .; size: few; J: TRBJ2-7; DNA: TGTGCCAGCAGTTTTGTGGCCCCCAACAGGGGACTACCCGACAGCTCCTACGAGCAGTACTTC; CDR3: CASSFVAPNRGLPDSSYEQYF
V: TRBV5-6; D: TRBD1; size: .; J: TRBJ2-5; DNA: TGTGCCAGCAGCCGGGACAGCCAAGAGATCCAGTACTTC; CDR3: CASSRDSQEIQYF
V: TRBV29-1; D: TRBD2; size: many; J: TRBJ2-2; DNA: TGCAGCGTTGAGCGGGAGTGGAACACCGGGGAGCTGTTTTTT; CDR3: CSVEREWNTGELFF
V: TRBV11-2; D: .; size: many; J: TRBJ2-1; DNA: TGTGCCAGCAGCCTTTCCTCCAGCTCCTACAATGAGCAGTTCTTC; CDR3: CASSLSSSSYNEQFF
V: TRBV5-4; D: TRBD1; size: few; J: TRBJ1-1; DNA: TGTGCCAGCACCGCTTCAGGGGGAGAGCATGACACTGAAGCTTTCTTT; CDR3: CASTASGGEHDTEAFF
V: TRBV5-6; D: .; size: many; J: TRBJ2-1; DNA: TGTGCCAGCAGCTCCGACAGCAATGAGCAGTTCTTC; CDR3: CASSSDSNEQFF
V: TRBV7-9; D: TRBD1; size: many; J: TRBJ1-4; DNA: TGTGCCAGCAGCCCGGACAGGGGGGATGAAAAACTGTTTTTT; CDR3: CASSPDRGDEKLFF
V: TRBV29-1; D: .; size: .; J: TRBJ1-2; DNA: TGCAGCGTTGAGCCCGGGAGGGACCCCTATGGCTACACCTTC; CDR3: CSVEPGRDPYGYTF
V: TRBV2; D: .; size: .; J: TRBJ2-7; DNA: TGTGCCAGCAGGGATAGCACCGAGCAGTACTTC; CDR3: CASRDSTEQYF
V: TRBV6-2/TRBV6-3; D: TRBD1; size: many; J: TRBJ1-1; DNA: TGTGCCAGCAGTTTCGAGGACAGGGGCACTGAAGCTTTCTTT; CDR3: CASSFEDRGTEAFF
V: TRBV5-6; D: .; size: .; J: TRBJ2-5; DNA: TGTGCCAGCAGCGCGGAAGAGACCCAGTACTTC; CDR3: CASSAEETQYF
V: TRBV7-9; D: .; size: many; J: TRBJ2-2; DNA: TGTGCCAGCAGCCCCAGCCTGGCCGAGGACACCGGGGAGCTGTTTTTT; CDR3: CASSPSLAEDTGELFF
V: TRBV13; D: TRBD2; size: many; J: TRBJ2-2; DNA: TGTGCCAGCAGCTACAGACTAGCGGGAGTTACCGGGGAGCTGTTTTTT; CDR3: CASSYRLAGVTGELFF
V: TRBV27; D: .; size: .; J: TRBJ1-1; DNA: TGTGCCAGCAGTATAGCGGGGGGCAATGAAGCTTTCTTT; CDR3: CASSIAGGNEAFF
V: TRBV19; D: .; size: many; J: TRBJ1-1; DNA: TGTGCCAGTACGTCCCTGGGGACTGAAGCTTTCTTT; CDR3: CASTSLGTEAFF
V: TRBV27; D: .; size: .; J: TRBJ1-1; DNA: TGTGCCAGCACCCCCGACATCATGAACACTGAAGCTTTCTTT; CDR3: CASTPDIMNTEAFF
V: TRBV12-3/TRBV12-4; D: .; size: .; J: TRBJ2-5; DNA: TGTGCCAGCGCCAGGGTGTGGCCGAGAGAGACCCAGTACTTC; CDR3: CASARVWPRETQYF
V: TRBV20-1; D: .; size: many; J: TRBJ2-7; DNA: TGCAGTGCCCCTGGTTTGTCTTTGCCCACCTACGAGCAGTACTTC; CDR3: CSAPGLSLPTYEQYF
V: TRBV29-1; D: .; size: many; J: TRBJ1-1; DNA: TGCAGCGGCCTAAGCGGCCGGCGGGATGAAGCTTTCTTT; CDR3: CSGLSGRRDEAFF
V: TRBV2; D: .; size: many; J: TRBJ2-7; DNA: TGTGCCAGCGACAGAGAGTCCTACGAGCAGTACTTC; CDR3: CASDRESYEQYF
V: TRBV24-1; D: .; size: .; J: TRBJ2-2; DNA: TGTGCCACCAGTTGGGGGTTTCGCACCGGGGAGCTGTTTTTT; CDR3: CATSWGFRTGELFF
V: TRBV4-3; D: TRBD2; size: .; J: TRBJ2-1; DNA: TGCGCCAGCAGCCAAGACTCGGCGGGGGGCTCCTACAATGAGCAGTTCTTC; CDR3: CASSQDSAGGSYNEQFF